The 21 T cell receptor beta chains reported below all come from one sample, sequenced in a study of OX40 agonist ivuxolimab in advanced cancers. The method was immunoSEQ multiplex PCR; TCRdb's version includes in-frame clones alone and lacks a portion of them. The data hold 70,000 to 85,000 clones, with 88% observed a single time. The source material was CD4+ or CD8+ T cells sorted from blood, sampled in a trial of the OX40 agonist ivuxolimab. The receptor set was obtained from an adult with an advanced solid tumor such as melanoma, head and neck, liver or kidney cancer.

CDR3 amino acids: CAWSVASKYEQYF. Written as DNA, the CDR3 is TGTGCCTGGAGTGTAGCCAGTAAGTACGAGCAGTACTTC. This chain links TRBV30 with TRBJ2-7, with D hard to call. The CDR3 runs 13 residues. Trimming took off 0 bases at V and 4 bases at J, with 10 bases between the two ends. The V gene's germline CDR1 is GTSNPN and CDR2 SVGIG (reference sequence).

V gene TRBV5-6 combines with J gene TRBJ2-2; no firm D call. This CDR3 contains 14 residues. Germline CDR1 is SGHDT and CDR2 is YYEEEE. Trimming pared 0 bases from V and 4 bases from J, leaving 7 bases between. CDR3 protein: CASSLGAATGELFF. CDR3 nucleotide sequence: TGTGCCAGCAGCTTGGGGGCAGCCACCGGGGAGCTGTTTTTT.

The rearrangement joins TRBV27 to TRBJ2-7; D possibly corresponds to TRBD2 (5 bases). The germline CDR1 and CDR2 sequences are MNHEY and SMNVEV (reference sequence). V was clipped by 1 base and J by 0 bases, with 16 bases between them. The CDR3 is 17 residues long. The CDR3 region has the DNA TGTGCCAGCAGTTTATTTAGGTGGGCTAGCAGCTCCTACGAGCAGTACTTC. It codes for CASSLFRWASSSYEQYF.

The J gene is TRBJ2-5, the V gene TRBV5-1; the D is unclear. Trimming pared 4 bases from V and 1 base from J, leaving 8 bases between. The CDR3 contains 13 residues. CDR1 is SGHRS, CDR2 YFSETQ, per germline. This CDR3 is CASSAQTQETQYF. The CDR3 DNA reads TGCGCCAGCAGCGCGCAGACCCAAGAGACCCAGTACTTC.

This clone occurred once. This CDR3 reads CASSLGLASTDTQYF. DNA of the CDR3: TGTGCCAGCAGCTTGGGACTAGCGTCCACAGATACGCAGTATTTT. The V call is TRBV7-7, the J call TRBJ2-3; TRBD2 matches at 10 bases. Germline CDR1 and CDR2: SSHAT and FNYEAQ (reference sequence). Trimming took 3 bases from V and 2 from J; bases not matched to a gene: 2. The length of the CDR3 is 15 residues.

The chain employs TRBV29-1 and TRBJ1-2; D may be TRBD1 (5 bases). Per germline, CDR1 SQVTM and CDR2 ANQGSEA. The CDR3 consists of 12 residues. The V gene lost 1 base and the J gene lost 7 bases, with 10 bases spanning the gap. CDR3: CSVEAGGIGYTF. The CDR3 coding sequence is TGCAGCGTTGAAGCGGGGGGAATTGGCTACACCTTC.

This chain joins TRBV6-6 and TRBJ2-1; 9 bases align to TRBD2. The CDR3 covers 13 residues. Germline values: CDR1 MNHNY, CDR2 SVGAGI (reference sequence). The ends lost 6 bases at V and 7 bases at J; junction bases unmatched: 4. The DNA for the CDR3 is TGTGCCAGCAGGGAGACTAGCGGTAATGAGCAGTTCTTC. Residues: CASRETSGNEQFF.

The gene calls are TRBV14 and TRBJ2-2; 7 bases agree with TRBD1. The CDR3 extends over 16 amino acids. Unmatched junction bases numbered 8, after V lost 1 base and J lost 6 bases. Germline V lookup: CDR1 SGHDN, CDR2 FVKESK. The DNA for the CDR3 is TGTGCCAGCAGCCAAGTGCGGACAGGCAGCGCCGGGGAGCTGTTTTTT. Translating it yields CASSQVRTGSAGELFF.

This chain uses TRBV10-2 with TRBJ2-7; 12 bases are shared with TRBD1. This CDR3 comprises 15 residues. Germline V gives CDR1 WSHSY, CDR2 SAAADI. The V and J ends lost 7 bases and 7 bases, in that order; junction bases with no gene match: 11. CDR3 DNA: TGCGCCAGCATTACTTTCGGGACAGGGGGCCAGGAGCAGTACTTC. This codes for CASITFGTGGQEQYF.

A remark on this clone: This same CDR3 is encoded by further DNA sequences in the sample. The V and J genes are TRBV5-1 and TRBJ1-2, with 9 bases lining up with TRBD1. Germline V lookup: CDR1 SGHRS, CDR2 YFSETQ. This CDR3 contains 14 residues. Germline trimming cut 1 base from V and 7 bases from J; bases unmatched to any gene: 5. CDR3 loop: CASSLYGTGSGYTF. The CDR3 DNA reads TGCGCCAGCAGCTTGTACGGGACAGGGAGTGGCTACACCTTC.

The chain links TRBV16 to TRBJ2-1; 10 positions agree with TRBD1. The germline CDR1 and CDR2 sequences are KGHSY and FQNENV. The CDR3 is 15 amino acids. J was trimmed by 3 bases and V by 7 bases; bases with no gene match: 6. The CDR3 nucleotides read TGTGCCAGCAACGGGGGACAGGGGAACTACAATGAGCAGTTCTTC. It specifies CASNGGQGNYNEQFF. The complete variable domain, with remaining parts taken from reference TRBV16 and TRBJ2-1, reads GEEVAQTPKHLVRGEGQKAKLYCAPIKGHSYVFWYQQVLKNEFKFLISFQNENVFDETGMPKERFSAKCLPNSPCSLEIQATKLEDSAVYFCASNGGQGNYNEQFFGPGTRLTVL.

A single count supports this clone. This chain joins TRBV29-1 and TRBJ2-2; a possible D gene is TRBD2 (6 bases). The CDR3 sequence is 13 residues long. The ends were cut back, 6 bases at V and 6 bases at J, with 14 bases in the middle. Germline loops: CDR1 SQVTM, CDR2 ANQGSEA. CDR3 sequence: CSVHQGGAGELFF. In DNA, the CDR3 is TGCAGCGTGCACCAGGGAGGAGCCGGGGAGCTGTTTTTT.

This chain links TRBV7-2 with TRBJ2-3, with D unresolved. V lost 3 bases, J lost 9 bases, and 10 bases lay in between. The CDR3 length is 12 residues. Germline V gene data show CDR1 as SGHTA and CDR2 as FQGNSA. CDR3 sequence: CASSFQIQTQYF. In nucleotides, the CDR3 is TGTGCCAGCAGCTTCCAGATCCAAACGCAGTATTTT.

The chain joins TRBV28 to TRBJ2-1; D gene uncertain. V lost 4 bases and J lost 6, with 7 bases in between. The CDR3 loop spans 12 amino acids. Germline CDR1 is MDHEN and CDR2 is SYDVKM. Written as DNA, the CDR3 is TGTGCCAGCAGTTCCGGGCGCAATGAGCAGTTCTTC. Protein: CASSSGRNEQFF. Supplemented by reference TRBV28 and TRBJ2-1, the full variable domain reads DVKVTQSSRYLVKRTGEKVFLECVQDMDHENMFWYRQDPGLGLRLIYFSYDVKMKEKGDIPEGYSVSREKKERFSLILESASTNQTSMYLCASSSGRNEQFFGPGTRLTVL.

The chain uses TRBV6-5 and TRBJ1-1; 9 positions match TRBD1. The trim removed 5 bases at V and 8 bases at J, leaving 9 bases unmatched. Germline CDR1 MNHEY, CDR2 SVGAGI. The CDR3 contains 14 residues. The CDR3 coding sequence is TGTGCCAGCAGTCGTCCGGGGGGGACAGGGGAAGCTTTCTTT. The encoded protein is CASSRPGGTGEAFF.

In nucleotides, the CDR3 is TGTGCCTGGACCCGGGGCAGTATCGGCCAGCTGCAGTATTTT. Its protein is CAWTRGSIGQLQYF. The gene calls are TRBV30 and TRBJ2-3; D tentatively reads TRBD1 or TRBD2 (5 bases each). Germline loops: CDR1 GTSNPN, CDR2 SVGIG (reference sequence). The CDR3 runs to 14 residues. The ends were cut back, 4 bases at V and 11 bases at J, with 22 bases in the middle. The entire variable domain, with the rest obtained from reference TRBV30 and TRBJ2-3, is as follows: SQTIHQWPATLVQPVGSPLSLECTVEGTSNPNLYWYRQAAGRGLQLLFYSVGIGQISSEVPQNLSASRPQDRQFILSSKKLLLSDSGFYLCAWTRGSIGQLQYFGPGTRLTVL.

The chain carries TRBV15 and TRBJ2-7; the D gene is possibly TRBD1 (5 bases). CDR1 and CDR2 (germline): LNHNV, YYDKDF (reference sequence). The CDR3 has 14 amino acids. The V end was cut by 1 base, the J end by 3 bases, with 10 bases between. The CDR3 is CATSRAMTVYEQYF. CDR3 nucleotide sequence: TGTGCCACCAGCAGAGCAATGACAGTCTACGAGCAGTACTTC. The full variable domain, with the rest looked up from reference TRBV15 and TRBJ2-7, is DAMVIQNPRYQVTQFGKPVTLSCSQTLNHNVMYWYQQKSSQAPKLLFHYYDKDFNNEADTPDNFQSRRPNTSFCFLDIRSPGLGDTAMYLCATSRAMTVYEQYFGPGTRLTVT.

CDR3 region: CASSLLTGTSNEKLFF. CDR3 coding DNA: TGTGCCAGCAGTTTACTGACGGGGACCTCTAATGAAAAACTGTTTTTT. The chain joins TRBV28 to TRBJ1-4, with D possibly TRBD1 on 5 matching bases. Per germline, CDR1 MDHEN and CDR2 SYDVKM. The CDR3 covers 16 residues. V lost 2 bases to trimming and J lost 3 bases, with 13 bases between them.

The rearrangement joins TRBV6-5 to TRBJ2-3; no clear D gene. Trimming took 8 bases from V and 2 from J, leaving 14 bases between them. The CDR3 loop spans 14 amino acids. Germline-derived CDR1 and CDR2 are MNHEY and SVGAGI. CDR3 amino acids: CASSPSQSTDTQYF. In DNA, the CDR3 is TGTGCCAGCTCCCCGAGCCAGTCCACAGATACGCAGTATTTT.

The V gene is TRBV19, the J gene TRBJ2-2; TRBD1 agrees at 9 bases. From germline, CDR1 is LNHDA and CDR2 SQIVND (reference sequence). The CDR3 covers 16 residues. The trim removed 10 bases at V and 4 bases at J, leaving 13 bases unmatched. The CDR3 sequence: CAIQETGTGLTGELFF. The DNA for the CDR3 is TGTGCCATTCAGGAAACCGGGACAGGGCTCACCGGGGAGCTGTTTTTT.

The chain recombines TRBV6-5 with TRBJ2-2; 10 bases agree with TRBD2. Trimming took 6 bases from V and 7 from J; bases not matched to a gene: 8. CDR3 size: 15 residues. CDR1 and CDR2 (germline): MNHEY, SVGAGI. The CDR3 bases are TGTGCCAGCAGCGGCCTAGCGGGAGAAGACGGGGAGCTGTTTTTT. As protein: CASSGLAGEDGELFF.